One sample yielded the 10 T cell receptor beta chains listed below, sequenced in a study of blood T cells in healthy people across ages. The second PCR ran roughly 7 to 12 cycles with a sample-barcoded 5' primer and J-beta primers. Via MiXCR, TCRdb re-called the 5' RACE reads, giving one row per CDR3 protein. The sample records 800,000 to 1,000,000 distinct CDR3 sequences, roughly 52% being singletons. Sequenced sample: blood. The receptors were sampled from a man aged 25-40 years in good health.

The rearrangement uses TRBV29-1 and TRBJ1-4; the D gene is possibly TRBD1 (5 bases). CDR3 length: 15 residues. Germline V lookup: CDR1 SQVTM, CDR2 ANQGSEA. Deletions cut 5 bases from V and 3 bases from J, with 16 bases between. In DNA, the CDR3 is TGCAGCGTTTCGGAACAGGACGCCGCTAATGAAAAACTGTTTTTT. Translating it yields CSVSEQDAANEKLFF.

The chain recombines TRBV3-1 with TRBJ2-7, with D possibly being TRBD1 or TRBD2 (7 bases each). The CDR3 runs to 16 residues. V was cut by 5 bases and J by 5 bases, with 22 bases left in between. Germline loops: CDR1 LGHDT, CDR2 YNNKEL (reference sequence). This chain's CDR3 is CASSSRNRQGGDEQYF. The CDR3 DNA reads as TGTGCCAGCAGCTCCCGTAACCGACAGGGAGGGGACGAGCAGTACTTC.

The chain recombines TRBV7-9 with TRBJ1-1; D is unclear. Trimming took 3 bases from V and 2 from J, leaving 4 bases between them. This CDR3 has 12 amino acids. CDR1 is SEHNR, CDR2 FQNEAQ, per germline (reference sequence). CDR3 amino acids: CASSFANTEAFF. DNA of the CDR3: TGTGCCAGCAGCTTCGCTAACACTGAAGCTTTCTTT. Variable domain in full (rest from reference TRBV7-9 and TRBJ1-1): DTGVSQNPRHKITKRGQNVTFRCDPISEHNRLYWYRQTLGQGPEFLTYFQNEAQLEKSRLLSDRFSAERPKGSFSTLEIQRTEQGDSAMYLCASSFANTEAFFGQGTRLTVV.

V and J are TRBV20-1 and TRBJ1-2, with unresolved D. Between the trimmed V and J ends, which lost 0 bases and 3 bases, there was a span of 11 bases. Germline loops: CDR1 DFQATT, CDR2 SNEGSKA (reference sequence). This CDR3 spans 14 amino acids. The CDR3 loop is CSAREEAGDYGYTF. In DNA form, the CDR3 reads TGCAGTGCTAGAGAGGAAGCAGGCGACTATGGCTACACCTTC.

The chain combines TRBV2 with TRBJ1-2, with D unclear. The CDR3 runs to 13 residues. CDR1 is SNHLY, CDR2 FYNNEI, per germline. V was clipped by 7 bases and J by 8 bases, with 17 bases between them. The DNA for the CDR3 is TGTGCCAGCACCGGGTACGGCCTATCCGGCTACACCTTC. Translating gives CASTGYGLSGYTF.

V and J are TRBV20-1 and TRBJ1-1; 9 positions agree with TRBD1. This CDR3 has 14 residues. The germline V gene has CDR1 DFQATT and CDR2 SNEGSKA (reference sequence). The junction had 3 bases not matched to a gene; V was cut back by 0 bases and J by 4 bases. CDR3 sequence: CSAREGDRATEAFF. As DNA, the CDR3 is TGCAGTGCTAGAGAGGGGGACAGGGCCACTGAAGCTTTCTTT.

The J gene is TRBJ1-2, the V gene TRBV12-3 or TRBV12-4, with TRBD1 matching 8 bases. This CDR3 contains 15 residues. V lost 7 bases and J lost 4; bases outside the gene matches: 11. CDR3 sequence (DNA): TGTGCCAGCAACCACCGCAGGGGGCGAAGCTATGGCTACACCTTC. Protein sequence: CASNHRRGRSYGYTF.

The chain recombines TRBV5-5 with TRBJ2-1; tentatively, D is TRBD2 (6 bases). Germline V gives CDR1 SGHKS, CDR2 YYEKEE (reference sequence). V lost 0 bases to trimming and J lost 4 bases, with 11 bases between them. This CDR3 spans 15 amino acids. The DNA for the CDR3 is TGTGCCAGCAGCTTGGTACTAGCTTCATACAATGAGCAGTTCTTC. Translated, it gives CASSLVLASYNEQFF.

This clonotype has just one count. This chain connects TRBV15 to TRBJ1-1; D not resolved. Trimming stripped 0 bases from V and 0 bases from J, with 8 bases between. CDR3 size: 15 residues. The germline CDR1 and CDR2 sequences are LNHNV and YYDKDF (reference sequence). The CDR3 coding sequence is TGTGCCACCAGCAGAGATGGCCGGATGAACACTGAAGCTTTCTTT. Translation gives CATSRDGRMNTEAFF.

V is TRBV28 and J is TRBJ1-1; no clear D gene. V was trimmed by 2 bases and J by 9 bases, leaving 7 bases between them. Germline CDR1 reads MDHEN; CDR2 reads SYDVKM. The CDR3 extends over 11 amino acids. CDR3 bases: TGTGCCAGCAGTTTAATGCAGAAAGCTTTCTTT. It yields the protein CASSLMQKAFF.